Below, one TCR beta chain is given with its context. Its antigen remains unknown. This specimen comes from a study of long-term antiretroviral therapy in people with HIV. Study-wide findings and caveats: Drawn between the mid-2000s and the late 2010s, the blood was possibly obtained under older ART regimens.

Every specimen held between roughly 0.85-11 million cryopreserved PBMC. These were thawed and washed before DNA extraction. immunoSEQ v3.0 was run at survey level. Per-sample targets for sequencing were roughly 40,000-50,000 T-cell genomes. TCRdb's copy holds only in-frame clones and misses some; the assay was immunoSEQ multiplex PCR. Of 27,000 or so clones detected, 82% appear once; the ten largest clones hold around 10%. The CDR3 length is 15 residues. Germline V gene lookup returns CDR1 LNHNV and CDR2 YYDKDF (reference sequence). V dropped 5 bases and J dropped 8 bases, with 19 bases sitting between them.

Material: unsorted PBMCs, obtained 0.8 years before starting antiretroviral therapy. The chain is built from TRBV15 and TRBJ2-1, with D unclear. The sequence was collected from a man younger than 35 with HIV. The CDR3 loop is CATSSVFWGGDEQFF. The CDR3 nucleotides read TGTGCCACCAGCTCCGTTTTTTGGGGTGGCGATGAGCAGTTCTTC.